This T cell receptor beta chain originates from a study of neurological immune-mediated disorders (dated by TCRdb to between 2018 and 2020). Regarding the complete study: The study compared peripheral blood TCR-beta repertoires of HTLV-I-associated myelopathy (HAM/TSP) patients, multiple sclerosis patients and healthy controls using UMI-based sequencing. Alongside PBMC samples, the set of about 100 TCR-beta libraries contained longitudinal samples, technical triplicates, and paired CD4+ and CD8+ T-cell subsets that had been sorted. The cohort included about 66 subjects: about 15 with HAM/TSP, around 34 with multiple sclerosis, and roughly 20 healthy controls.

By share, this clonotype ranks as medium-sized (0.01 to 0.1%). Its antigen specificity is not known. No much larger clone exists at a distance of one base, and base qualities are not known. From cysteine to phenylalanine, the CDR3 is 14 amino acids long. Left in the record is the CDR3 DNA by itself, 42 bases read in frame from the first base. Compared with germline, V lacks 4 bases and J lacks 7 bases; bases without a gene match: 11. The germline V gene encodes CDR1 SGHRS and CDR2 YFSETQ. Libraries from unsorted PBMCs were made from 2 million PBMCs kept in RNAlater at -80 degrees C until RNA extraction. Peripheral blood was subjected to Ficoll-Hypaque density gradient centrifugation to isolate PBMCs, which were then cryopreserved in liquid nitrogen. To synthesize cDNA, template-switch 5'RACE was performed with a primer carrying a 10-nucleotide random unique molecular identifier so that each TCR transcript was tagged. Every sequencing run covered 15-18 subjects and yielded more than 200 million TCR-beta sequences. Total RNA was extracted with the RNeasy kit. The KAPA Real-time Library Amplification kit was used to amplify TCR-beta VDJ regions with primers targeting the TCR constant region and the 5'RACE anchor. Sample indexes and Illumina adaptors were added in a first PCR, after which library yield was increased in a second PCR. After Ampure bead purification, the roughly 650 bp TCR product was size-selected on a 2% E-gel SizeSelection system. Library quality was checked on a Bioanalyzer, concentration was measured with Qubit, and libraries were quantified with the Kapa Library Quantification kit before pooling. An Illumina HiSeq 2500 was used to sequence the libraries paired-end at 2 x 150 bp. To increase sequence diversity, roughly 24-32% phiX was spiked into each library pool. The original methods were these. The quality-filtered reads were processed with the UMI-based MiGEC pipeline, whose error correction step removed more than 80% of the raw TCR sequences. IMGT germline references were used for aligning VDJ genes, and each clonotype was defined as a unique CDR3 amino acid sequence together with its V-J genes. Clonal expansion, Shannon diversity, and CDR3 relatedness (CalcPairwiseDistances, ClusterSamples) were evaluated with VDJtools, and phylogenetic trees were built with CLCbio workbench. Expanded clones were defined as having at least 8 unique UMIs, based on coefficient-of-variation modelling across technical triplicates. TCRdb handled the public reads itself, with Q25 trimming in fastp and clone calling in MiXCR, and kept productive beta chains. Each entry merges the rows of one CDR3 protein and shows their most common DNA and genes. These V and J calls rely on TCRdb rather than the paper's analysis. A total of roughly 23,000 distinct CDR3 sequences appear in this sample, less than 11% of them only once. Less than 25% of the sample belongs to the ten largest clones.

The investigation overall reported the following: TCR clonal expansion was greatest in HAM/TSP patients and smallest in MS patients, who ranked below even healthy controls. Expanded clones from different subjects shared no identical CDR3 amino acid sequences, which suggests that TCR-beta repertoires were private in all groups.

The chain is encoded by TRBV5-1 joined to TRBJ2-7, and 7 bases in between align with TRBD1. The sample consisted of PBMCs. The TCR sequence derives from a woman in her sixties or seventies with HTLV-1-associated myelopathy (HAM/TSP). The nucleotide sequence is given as TGCGCCAGCAGCCTAGGACAGGCGCCGGGGGAGCAGTACTTC. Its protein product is CASSLGQAPGEQYF.